Shown below are 15 T cell receptor beta chains from a single sample sequenced in a study of T cells in Graves' hyperthyroidism and ophthalmopathy. Amplified TCR beta CDR3 regions derived from RNA transcripts. Using the HTBI primer set, a first-round RT-PCR was run on the TCR CDR3. TCRdb re-analysed the multiplex PCR reads in MiXCR, keeping a single row per CDR3 protein. The sample yields about 250,000 distinct CDR3 sequences, almost 25% seen once. The material sequenced was blood. The receptor source for this set is a woman in her thirties or forties with Graves' ophthalmopathy.

This clonotype was detected many times. The chain is built from TRBV30 and TRBJ1-1, with a possible D match to TRBD1 (6 bases). Germline V gene lookup returns CDR1 GTSNPN and CDR2 SVGIG (reference sequence). The CDR3 length is 16 residues. Trimming removed 2 bases at V and 8 bases at J, with 24 bases between. The CDR3 nucleotides read TGTGCCTGGAGTTCCGAAGGCTTAACTGGACAGCTAGAAGCTTTCTTT. It yields the protein CAWSSEGLTGQLEAFF.

The table lists this clonotype with a few counts. An end of the junction does not agree with germline; a read error may underlie this. The chain joins TRBV20-1 to TRBJ1-3; D is undetermined. The germline gives CDR1 DFQATT, CDR2 SNEGSKA (reference sequence). This CDR3 has 16 amino acids. CDR3 residues: CSASGNGIVSGNTISF. CDR3 in DNA: TGCAGTGCTAGTGGAAACGGGATAGTCTCTGGAAACACCATATCTTTT.

At least ten counts were recorded for this clonotype. The chain recombines TRBV6-5 with TRBJ2-5, with TRBD2 matching over 8 bases. The junction had 14 bases not matched to a gene; V was cut back by 8 bases and J by 3 bases. CDR3 length: 16 residues. Germline CDR1 reads MNHEY; CDR2 reads SVGAGI. CDR3 sequence reads: CASRRPSGSGKETQYF. CDR3 in DNA: TGTGCCAGCCGGAGACCAAGCGGGAGCGGGAAAGAGACCCAGTACTTC.

This clonotype has only one observation. This chain links TRBV11-2 with TRBJ2-5; the match to TRBD2 covers 10 bases. CDR3 size: 18 residues. V was pared by 7 bases and J by 1 base, with 15 bases of the junction left unmatched. Germline V lookup: CDR1 SGHAT, CDR2 FQNNGV. The CDR3 DNA sequence: TGTGCCAGCACCGGCTTATATGGACTAGCGGCCCGCCAAGAGACCCAGTACTTC. It codes for CASTGLYGLAARQETQYF.

The chain uses TRBV10-3 and TRBJ2-5; the match to TRBD1 covers 8 bases. After removal of 3 bases from V and 3 bases from J, the junction contained 3 bases not matched to a gene. The CDR3 covers 14 residues. The V gene's germline CDR1 is ENHRY and CDR2 SYGVKD. CDR3 sequence: CAISDRGQEETQYF. The CDR3 DNA sequence: TGTGCCATCAGTGACAGGGGGCAAGAAGAGACCCAGTACTTC.

This clonotype was recorded a few times. V and J are TRBV28 and TRBJ2-7; a weak D match, TRBD2 (7 bases). V lost 6 bases and J lost 3, with 18 bases in between. The V gene's germline CDR1 is MDHEN and CDR2 SYDVKM. The CDR3 has 15 residues. CDR3 nucleotides: TGTGCCAGCAGATATGGGGGGGGGGCGAGCTACGAGCAGTACTTC. Protein sequence: CASRYGGGASYEQYF. Based on the CDR3 plus reference TRBV28 and TRBJ2-7, the full variable domain is DVKVTQSSRYLVKRTGEKVFLECVQDMDHENMFWYRQDPGLGLRLIYFSYDVKMKEKGDIPEGYSVSREKKERFSLILESASTNQTSMYLCASRYGGGASYEQYFGPGTRLTVT.

This clonotype was counted many times. The CDR3 DNA sequence: TGTGCCAGCAGCATGGGGGACAGGGTTCATGGCTACACCTTC. Its protein product is CASSMGDRVHGYTF. The rearrangement uses TRBV5-6 and TRBJ1-2; 9 bases match TRBD1. Per germline, CDR1 SGHDT and CDR2 YYEEEE. V dropped 4 bases and J dropped 6; count of bases not matched to a gene: 7. The CDR3 extends over 14 amino acids.

The V call is TRBV6-2 or TRBV6-3, the J call TRBJ2-5, with D unclear. This CDR3 comprises 9 residues. V gave up 8 bases and J gave up 9 bases, with 7 bases separating them. CDR1 MNHEY and CDR2 SVGEGT come from the germline V gene. The DNA of the CDR3 is TGTGCCAGCGGTTGGGCCCAGTACTTC. Translation: CASGWAQYF.

This clonotype was seen many times. The gene calls are TRBV6-1 and TRBJ1-1, with D uncertain. This CDR3 spans 14 amino acids. Germline loops: CDR1 MNHNS, CDR2 SASEGT. V gave up 10 bases and J gave up 0 bases, with 15 bases separating them. CDR3 protein: CATRKPEMNTEAFF. The CDR3 DNA reads TGTGCCACCCGAAAACCGGAGATGAACACTGAAGCTTTCTTT.

The chain combines TRBV11-2 with TRBJ2-7, with D uncertain. The CDR3 has 12 amino acids. V was pared by 6 bases and J by 2 bases, with 8 bases between. Germline CDR1 SGHAT, CDR2 FQNNGV. The CDR3 DNA sequence: TGTGCCAGCAGGGGTTCGACCTACGAGCAGTACTTC. Protein sequence: CASRGSTYEQYF.

This clonotype was detected many times. V usage is TRBV6-5 and J usage is TRBJ2-2, with 7 bases fitting TRBD2. The CDR3 loop spans 15 amino acids. Losses at the gene ends were 6 bases for V and 2 bases for J; bases not matched to a gene: 6. Germline-derived CDR1 and CDR2 are MNHEY and SVGAGI. Written as DNA, the CDR3 is TGTGCCAGCAGCCGGGAGCGGGGCAACACCGGGGAGCTGTTTTTT. Its translation is CASSRERGNTGELFF.

In this sample, this clonotype turned up many times. This chain connects TRBV6-1 to TRBJ1-5; D is unresolved. The germline gives CDR1 MNHNS, CDR2 SASEGT. The CDR3 contains 12 residues. V lost 8 bases to trimming and J lost 7 bases, with 12 bases between them. CDR3 region: CASLDGNQPQHF. The CDR3 coding sequence is TGTGCCAGCTTGGACGGGAACCAGCCCCAGCATTTT.

This clonotype was seen at least ten times. Possible read error: a much larger clone is one base away. The chain joins TRBV6-1 to TRBJ1-1; D is uncertain. This CDR3 is built from 12 residues. Trimming removed 11 bases from V and 0 bases from J, with 10 bases in between. Germline V lookup: CDR1 MNHNS, CDR2 SASEGT. Written as DNA, the CDR3 is TGTGCCGGCAAAGGGTTGAACACTGAAGCTTTCTTT. Its translation is CAGKGLNTEAFF.

This clonotype was picked up one time. The chain recombines TRBV12-3 or TRBV12-4 with TRBJ2-5, with a weak D call TRBD1 (6 bases). The CDR3 has 14 amino acids. CDR3 sequence: CATSMGASQETQYF. The CDR3 DNA follows: TGTGCTACCAGCATGGGGGCCTCACAAGAGACCCAGTACTTC.

This clonotype was recorded many times. This sequence joins TRBV6-1 and TRBJ2-7, with TRBD1 identical over 11 bases. Germline V CDR1 and CDR2: MNHNS, SASEGT. The V segment lost 3 bases and the J segment 3 bases; nucleotides outside the gene matches: 1. This CDR3 region has 14 residues. The CDR3 spells CASSEDRGLYEQYF. The CDR3 nucleotides are TGTGCCAGCAGTGAGGACAGGGGGCTCTACGAGCAGTACTTC.